This record covers a single T cell receptor beta chain. What it binds is unknown. This sample is part of a study of T-cell memory formation after mild COVID-19. Study context: Largely, the TCR clusters proved donor specific.

V lost 7 bases and J lost 3; bases outside the gene matches: 4. CDR3 length: 13 amino acids. CDR1 and CDR2 (germline): KGHDR, SFDVKD. Regarding the study as a whole: Largely, contracting CD4+ clones fell within CM and EM, and contracting CD8+ clones within EMRA.

TCRdb processed the 5' RACE reads anew with MiXCR; each CDR3 protein has one entry. This table has roughly 150,000 distinct CDR3 sequences, 13% to 15% appearing once. Sequencing was performed on PBMCs or a T cell subset sorted from them (not recorded which). The receptor's source is an adult woman who had mild COVID-19 (a few samples of this study predate the infection). Cell type and time point are not known. This chain links TRBV24-1 with TRBJ2-5; 7 positions match TRBD1. This chain's CDR3 is CATSGQEEETQYF. CDR3 in DNA: TGTGCCACCAGCGGACAGGAAGAAGAGACCCAGTACTTC.